Listed below are T cell receptor beta chains from one sample, sequenced in a study of T-cell memory formation after mild COVID-19. TCRdb processed the 5' RACE reads anew with MiXCR; each CDR3 protein has one entry. The sample consists of about 390,000 distinct CDR3 sequences, around a fifth of them appearing once. The sequenced sample consisted of PBMCs or a T cell subset sorted from them (not recorded which). The receptors stem from an adult woman who had mild COVID-19 (a few samples of this study predate the infection). Cell type and time point are not known. The CDR3 runs from the conserved cysteine through the conserved F or W. D genes are given only for firm matches. Clone size, where shown, is once, few, many, or a class for clones that have expanded.

cdr3_nt cdr3_aa j_call clone_size d_call v_call
TGTGCCAGCTCACCCATCTTTAGTTCGGATCTAGCTTTCTTT CASSPIFSSDLAFF TRBJ1-1 - - TRBV18
TGCGCCAGCAGCTTGTTAACGGATAACACTGAAGCTTTCTTT CASSLLTDNTEAFF TRBJ1-1 many - TRBV5-1
TGTGCCAGCAGCTTAGATGGGGTGTCTGGCTACACCTTC CASSLDGVSGYTF TRBJ1-2 - - TRBV7-9
TGTGCCAGCAGTTTCACCGGGACAGGGAATTCACCCCTCCACTTT CASSFTGTGNSPLHF TRBJ1-6 few TRBD1 TRBV6-5
TGTGCCAGCAGTTACGATCCCGGGACAACCTATAATTCACCCCTCCACTTT CASSYDPGTTYNSPLHF TRBJ1-6 - - TRBV6-5
TGCAGACCGGGCGGAAGCTCCTACAATGAGCAGTTCTTC CRPGGSSYNEQFF TRBJ2-1 few - TRBV20-1
TGTGCCAGCAGTTCCGGGACTAGCGCGTACAATGAGCAGTTCTTC CASSSGTSAYNEQFF TRBJ2-1 few TRBD2 TRBV6-1
TGTGCCAGCAGTCGAGCGAAAGATACGCAGTATTTT CASSRAKDTQYF TRBJ2-3 few - TRBV6-2/TRBV6-3
TGTGCCAGCAGTCCAGGCTTCGGTGAGCAGTTCTTC CASSPGFGEQFF TRBJ2-1 many - TRBV12-3/TRBV12-4
TGTGCCAGCAGCTTATTAGACGACACTGAAGCTTTCTTT CASSLLDDTEAFF TRBJ1-1 - - TRBV7-9
TGTGCCACCAGTGATCCTACAGGGTACCAAGAGACCCAGTACTTC CATSDPTGYQETQYF TRBJ2-5 few - TRBV24-1
TGTGCCAGCAGCTTACTCACAGGGGGCGGCACAGATACGCAGTATTTT CASSLLTGGGTDTQYF TRBJ2-3 many TRBD1 TRBV7-9